This TCR beta chain is from a study of blood T cell repertoires in COVID-19. Study-wide context: COVID-19 samples from acute and convalescent phases originated in the United States, Italy and Spain.

As processed by the authors: Reference gene primer amplification yielded estimated nucleated cell counts. Clones were read by immunoSEQ multiplex PCR, and TCRdb kept only the in-frame ones, dropping some. V, J and clone size reflect that table, while D and trimming were determined from the DNA. The table shows 100,000 or so clones, with approximately 81% occurring only once. The material sequenced was peripheral blood. The clonotype was recovered from a man aged 55 to 69 with acute or convalescent COVID-19.

For the CDR3, the DNA is TGTGCCTGGAGTGTACTTAGTCCTAGCACAGATACGCAGTATTTT. Amino acid sequence: CAWSVLSPSTDTQYF. The chain is built from TRBV30 and TRBJ2-3; no firm D call. The germline gives CDR1 GTSNPN, CDR2 SVGIG (reference sequence). The ends were cut back, 0 bases at V and 0 bases at J, with 10 bases in the middle. The CDR3 covers 15 residues.